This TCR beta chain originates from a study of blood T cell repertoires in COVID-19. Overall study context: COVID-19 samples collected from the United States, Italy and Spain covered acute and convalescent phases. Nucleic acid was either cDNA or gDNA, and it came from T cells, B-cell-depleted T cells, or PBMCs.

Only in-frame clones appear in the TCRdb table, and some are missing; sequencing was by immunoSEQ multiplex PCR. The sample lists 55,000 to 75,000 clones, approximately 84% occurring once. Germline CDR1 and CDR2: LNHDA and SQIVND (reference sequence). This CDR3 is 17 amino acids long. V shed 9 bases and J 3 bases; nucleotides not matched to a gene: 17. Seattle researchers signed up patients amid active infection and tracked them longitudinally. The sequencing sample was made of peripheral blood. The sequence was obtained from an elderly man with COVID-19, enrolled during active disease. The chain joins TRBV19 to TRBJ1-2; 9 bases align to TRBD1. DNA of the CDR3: TGTGCCAGCCGAGTATTAGGGGGACAGGGTTACGACTATGGCTACACCTTC. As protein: CASRVLGGQGYDYGYTF.